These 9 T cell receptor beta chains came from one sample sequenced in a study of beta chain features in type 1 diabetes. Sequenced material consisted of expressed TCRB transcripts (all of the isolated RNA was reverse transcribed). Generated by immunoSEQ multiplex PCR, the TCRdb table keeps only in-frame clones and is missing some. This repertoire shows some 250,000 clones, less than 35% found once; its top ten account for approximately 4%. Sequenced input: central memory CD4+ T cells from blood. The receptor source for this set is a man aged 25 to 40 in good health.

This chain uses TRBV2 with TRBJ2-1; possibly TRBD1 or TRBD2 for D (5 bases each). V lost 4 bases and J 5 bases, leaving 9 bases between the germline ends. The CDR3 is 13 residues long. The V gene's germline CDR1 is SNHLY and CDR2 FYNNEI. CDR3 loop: CASSGGTDNEQFF. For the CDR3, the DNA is TGTGCCAGCAGTGGAGGGACCGACAATGAGCAGTTCTTC.

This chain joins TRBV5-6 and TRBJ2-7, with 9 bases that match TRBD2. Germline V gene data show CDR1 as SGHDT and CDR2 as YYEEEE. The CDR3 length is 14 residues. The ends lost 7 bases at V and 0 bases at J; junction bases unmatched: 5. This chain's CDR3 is CASAGGPNSYEQYF. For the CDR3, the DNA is TGTGCCAGCGCGGGAGGGCCGAACTCCTACGAGCAGTACTTC. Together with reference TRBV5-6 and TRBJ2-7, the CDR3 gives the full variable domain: DAGVTQSPTHLIKTRGQQVTLRCSPKSGHDTVSWYQQALGQGPQFIFQYYEEEERQRGNFPDRFSGHQFPNYSSELNVNALLLGDSALYLCASAGGPNSYEQYFGPGTRLTVT.

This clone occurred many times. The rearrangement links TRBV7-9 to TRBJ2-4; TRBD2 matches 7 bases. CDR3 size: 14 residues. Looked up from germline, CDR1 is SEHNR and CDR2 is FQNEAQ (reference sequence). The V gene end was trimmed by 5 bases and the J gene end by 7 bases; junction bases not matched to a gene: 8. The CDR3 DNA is TGTGCCAGCAGCCGTCCGGGGGGAACTAACATTCAGTACTTC. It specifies CASSRPGGTNIQYF.

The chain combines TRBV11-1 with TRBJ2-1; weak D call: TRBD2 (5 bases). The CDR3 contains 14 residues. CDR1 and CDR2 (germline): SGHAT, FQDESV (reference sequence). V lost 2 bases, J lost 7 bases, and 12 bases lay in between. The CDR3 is CASSLNLLENEQFF. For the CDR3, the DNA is TGTGCCAGCAGCTTAAATTTACTAGAGAATGAGCAGTTCTTC.

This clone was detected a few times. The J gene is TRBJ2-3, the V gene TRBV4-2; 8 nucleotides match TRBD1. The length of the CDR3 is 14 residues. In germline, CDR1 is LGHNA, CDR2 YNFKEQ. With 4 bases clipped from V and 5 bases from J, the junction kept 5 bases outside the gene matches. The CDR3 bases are TGTGCCAGCAGCCGTACACAGGGGGGAGATACGCAGTATTTT. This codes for CASSRTQGGDTQYF.

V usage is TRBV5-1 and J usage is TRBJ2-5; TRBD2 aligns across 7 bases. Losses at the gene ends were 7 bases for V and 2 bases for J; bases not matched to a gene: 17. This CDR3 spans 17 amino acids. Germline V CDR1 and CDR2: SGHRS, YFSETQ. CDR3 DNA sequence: TGCGCCAGCGGAGCCTCCGGGAGGACTTCCCTTCAAGAGACCCAGTACTTC. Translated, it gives CASGASGRTSLQETQYF. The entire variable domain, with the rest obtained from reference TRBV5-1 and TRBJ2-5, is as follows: KAGVTQTPRYLIKTRGQQVTLSCSPISGHRSVSWYQQTPGQGLQFLFEYFSETQRNKGNFPGRFSGRQFSNSRSEMNVSTLELGDSALYLCASGASGRTSLQETQYFGPGTRLLVL.

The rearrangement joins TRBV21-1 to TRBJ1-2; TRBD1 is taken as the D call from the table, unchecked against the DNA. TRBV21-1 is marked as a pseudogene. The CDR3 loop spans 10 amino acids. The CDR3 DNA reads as TGTGTCTCCCAGGACTATGGCTACACCTTC. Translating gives CVSQDYGYTF.

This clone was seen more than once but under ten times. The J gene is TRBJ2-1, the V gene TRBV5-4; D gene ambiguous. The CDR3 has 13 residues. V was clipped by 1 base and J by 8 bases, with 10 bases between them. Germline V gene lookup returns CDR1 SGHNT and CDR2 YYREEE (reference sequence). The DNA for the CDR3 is TGTGCCAGCAGCTTGCCCCGGAGCGATGAGCAGTTCTTC. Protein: CASSLPRSDEQFF. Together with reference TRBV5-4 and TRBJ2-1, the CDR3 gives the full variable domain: ETGVTQSPTHLIKTRGQQVTLRCSSQSGHNTVSWYQQALGQGPQFIFQYYREEENGRGNFPPRFSGLQFPNYSSELNVNALELDDSALYLCASSLPRSDEQFFGPGTRLTVL.

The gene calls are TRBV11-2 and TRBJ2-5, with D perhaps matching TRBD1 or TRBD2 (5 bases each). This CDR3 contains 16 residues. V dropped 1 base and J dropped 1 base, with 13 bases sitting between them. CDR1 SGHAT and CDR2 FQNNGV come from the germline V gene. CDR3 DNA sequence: TGTGCCAGCAGCTTAGGTGTGGTAGGGACCCAAGAGACCCAGTACTTC. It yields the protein CASSLGVVGTQETQYF.